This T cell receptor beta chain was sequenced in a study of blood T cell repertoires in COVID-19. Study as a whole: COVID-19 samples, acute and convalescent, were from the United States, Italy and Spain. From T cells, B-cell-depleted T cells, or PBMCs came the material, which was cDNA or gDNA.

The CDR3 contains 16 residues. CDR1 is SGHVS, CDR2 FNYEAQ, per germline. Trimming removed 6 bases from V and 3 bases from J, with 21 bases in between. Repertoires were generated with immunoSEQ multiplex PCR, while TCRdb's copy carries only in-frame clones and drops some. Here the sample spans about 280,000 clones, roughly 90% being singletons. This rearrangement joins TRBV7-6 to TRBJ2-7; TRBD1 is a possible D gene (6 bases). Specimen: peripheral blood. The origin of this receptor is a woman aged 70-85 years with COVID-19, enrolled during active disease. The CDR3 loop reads CASSQSGTGQHYEQYF. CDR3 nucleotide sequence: TGTGCCAGCAGTCAATCTGGCACAGGACAGCACTACGAGCAGTACTTC. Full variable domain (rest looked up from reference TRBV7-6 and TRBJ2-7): GAGVSQSPRYKVTKRGQDVALRCDPISGHVSLYWYRQALGQGPEFLTYFNYEAQQDKSGLPNDRFSAERPEGSISTLTIQRTEQRDSAMYRCASSQSGTGQHYEQYFGPGTRLTVT.